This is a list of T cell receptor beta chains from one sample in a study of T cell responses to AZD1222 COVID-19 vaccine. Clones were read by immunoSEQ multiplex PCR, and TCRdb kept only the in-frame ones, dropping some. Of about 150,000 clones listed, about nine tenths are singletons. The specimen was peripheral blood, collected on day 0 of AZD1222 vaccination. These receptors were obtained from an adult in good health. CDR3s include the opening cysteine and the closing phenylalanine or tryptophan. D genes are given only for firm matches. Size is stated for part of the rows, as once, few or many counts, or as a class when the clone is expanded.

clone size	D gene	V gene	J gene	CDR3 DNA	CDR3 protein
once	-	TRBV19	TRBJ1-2	TGTGCCAGTACAGGGGCAGGGTTAGGGGATGGCTACACCTTC	CASTGAGLGDGYTF
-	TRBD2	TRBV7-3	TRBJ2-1	TGTGCCAGCAGCCCAGGGACTAGCGTGTACAATGAGCAGTTCTTC	CASSPGTSVYNEQFF
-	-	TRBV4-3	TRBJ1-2	TGCGCCAGCAGCCATCCAGGGGAAATGACTGGCTACACCTTC	CASSHPGEMTGYTF
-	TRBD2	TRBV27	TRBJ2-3	TGTGCCAGCAGAGGCGGGAGTACGCTAGGAAGCGCAGATACGCAGTATTTT	CASRGGSTLGSADTQYF
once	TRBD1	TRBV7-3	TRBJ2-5	TGTGCCAGCAGCCCGACAGGGGGGGTTGTCAGAGAGACCCAGTACTTC	CASSPTGGVVRETQYF
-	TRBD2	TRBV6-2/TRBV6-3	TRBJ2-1	TGTGCCAGCAGTTCAGCCGGGGGGAAAGGCTCCTACAATGAGCAGTTCTTC	CASSSAGGKGSYNEQFF
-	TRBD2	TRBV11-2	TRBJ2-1	TGTGCCAGCAGCTTAGTACGGACTAGCGGGGACAATGAGCAGTTCTTC	CASSLVRTSGDNEQFF
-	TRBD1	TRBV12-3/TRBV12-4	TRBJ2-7	TGTGCCAGCACCCCGGACAGGAACTACGAGCAGTACTTC	CASTPDRNYEQYF
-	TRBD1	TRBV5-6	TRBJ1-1	TGTGCCAGCAGCTTGTTGACAGGGCGAGGAACTGAAGCTTTCTTT	CASSLLTGRGTEAFF
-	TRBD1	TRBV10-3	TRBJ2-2	TGTGCCATCAGCTCTGTGGGGACAGTCGACACCGGGGAGCTGTTTTTT	CAISSVGTVDTGELFF
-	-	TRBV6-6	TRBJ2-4	TGTGCCAGCAGTCCCGATGGGGGACCCCCTCTAGCCAAAAACATTCAGTACTTC	CASSPDGGPPLAKNIQYF
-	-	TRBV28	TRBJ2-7	TGTGCCAGCAGTTTGGAGACCCCCTACGAGCAGTACTTC	CASSLETPYEQYF
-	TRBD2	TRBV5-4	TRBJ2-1	TGTGCCAGCAGCTTGGGGAGCGGGGGGGGCTCCAATGAGCAGTTCTTC	CASSLGSGGGSNEQFF
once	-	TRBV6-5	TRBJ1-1	TGTGCCAGCAGTACAGCGAACACTGAAGCTTTCTTT	CASSTANTEAFF
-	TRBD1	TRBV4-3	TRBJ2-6	TGCGCCAGCAGCCAAAAGACAGGGGTTGGGGCCAACGTCCTGACTTTC	CASSQKTGVGANVLTF
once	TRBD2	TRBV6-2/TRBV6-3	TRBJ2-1	TGTGCCAGCAGTTACTCAGAACTAGCGGGTTATGAGCAGTTCTTC	CASSYSELAGYEQFF
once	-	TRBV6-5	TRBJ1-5	TGTGCCAGCAGACCGCAAGACAGGAGTGGTCAGCCCCAGCATTTT	CASRPQDRSGQPQHF
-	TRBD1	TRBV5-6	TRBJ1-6	TGTGCCAGCAGCTATGGGACAGGGGACAATAATTCACCCCTCCACTTT	CASSYGTGDNNSPLHF
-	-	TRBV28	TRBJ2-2	TGTGCCAGCAGAGATCAGGGGACTAACACCGGGGAGCTGTTTTTT	CASRDQGTNTGELFF
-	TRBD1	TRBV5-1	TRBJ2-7	TGCGCCAGCAGAGAGACAGGGACAGGGAACGAGCAGTACTTC	CASRETGTGNEQYF
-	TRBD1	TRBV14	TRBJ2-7	TGTGCCAGCAGCCTGGGACAGGGGTTCCACGAGCAGTACTTC	CASSLGQGFHEQYF
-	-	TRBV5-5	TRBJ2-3	TGTGCCAGCAGCTCCGAGTTAGGGGGTTACACAGATACGCAGTATTTT	CASSSELGGYTDTQYF
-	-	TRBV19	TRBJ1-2	TGTGCCAGTAGTGCACCGGAGCCTGAGTATGGCTACACCTTC	CASSAPEPEYGYTF
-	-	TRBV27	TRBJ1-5	TGTGCCAGCAGTTTATATGCAGGGACTAGCAATCAGCCCCAGCATTTT	CASSLYAGTSNQPQHF
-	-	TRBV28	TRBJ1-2	TGTGCCAGCAGCCACACTGGGGGGGGCAACTATGGCTACACCTTC	CASSHTGGGNYGYTF
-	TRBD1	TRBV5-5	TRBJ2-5	TGTGCCAGCAGCTTGGCCGGGACAGGGTGGGAGACCCAGTACTTC	CASSLAGTGWETQYF
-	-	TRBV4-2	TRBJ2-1	TGTGCCAGCAGCCTCGGGGAAAGGGGGGGTAATGAGCAGTTCTTC	CASSLGERGGNEQFF
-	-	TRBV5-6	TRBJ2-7	TGTGCCAGCAGCGTTATCGGGGAAGGCTCCTACGAGCAGTACTTC	CASSVIGEGSYEQYF